One sample yielded the 26 T cell receptor beta chains listed below, sequenced in a study of blood T cell repertoires in COVID-19. TCRdb's table, derived via immunoSEQ multiplex PCR, lists solely in-frame clones and lacks some. The sample has some 150,000 clones; roughly 76% are singletons. Sequenced sample: peripheral blood. All receptors come from a human donor with acute or convalescent COVID-19. The donor label of this sample is uncertain.

This clone was detected only a few times. The chain recombines TRBV10-3 with TRBJ1-2, with D possibly being TRBD1 (5 bases). V lost 1 base and J 3 bases, leaving 12 bases between the germline ends. This CDR3 spans 15 amino acids. Germline lookup yields CDR1 ENHRY and CDR2 SYGVKD. The CDR3 nucleotides read TGTGCCATCAGTGAGTTGGCAGGGTTAGACTATGGCTACACCTTC. Protein sequence: CAISELAGLDYGYTF.

The chain uses TRBV4-2 and TRBJ1-3; 8 bases fit TRBD1. The V segment lost 1 base and the J segment 0 bases; nucleotides outside the gene matches: 2. Germline CDR1 is LGHNA and CDR2 is YNFKEQ. This CDR3 region has 16 residues. CDR3 sequence (DNA): TGTGCCAGCAGCCAAGGGGACAGGACCTCTGGAAACACCATATATTTT. Its protein is CASSQGDRTSGNTIYF.

A note on this clone: This sample also contains other DNA sequences that code for the same CDR3. The chain joins TRBV18 to TRBJ1-2; D remains unclear. The CDR3 is made up of 13 amino acids. The germline V gene encodes CDR1 KGHSH and CDR2 LQKENI. Trimming cost V 3 bases and J 4 bases, with 9 bases left between them. CDR3 in amino acids: CASSPTGSYGYTF. CDR3 nucleotides: TGTGCCAGCTCACCGACCGGGAGCTATGGCTACACCTTC.

This chain joins TRBV4-1 and TRBJ1-1; 7 bases are a match to TRBD1. J gave up 0 bases and V 4 bases, and 8 bases lay outside the gene matches. This CDR3 is built from 16 residues. The V gene's germline CDR1 is MGHRA and CDR2 YSYEKL. DNA of the CDR3: TGCGCCAGCAGCCGCGGTCCGCAGGGGGTGAACACTGAAGCTTTCTTT. It encodes CASSRGPQGVNTEAFF.

The sample holds one count of this clone. The chain recombines TRBV12-3 or TRBV12-4 with TRBJ1-1; a possible D gene is TRBD1 (5 bases). V was pared by 4 bases and J by 8 bases, with 8 bases between. CDR3 length: 11 amino acids. CDR3 sequence (DNA): TGTGCCAGCAGTTCCAGGGTAGAAGCTTTCTTT. Translating gives CASSSRVEAFF.

This clone was observed at least ten times. V and J are TRBV4-1 and TRBJ2-3; 7 nucleotides line up with TRBD2. Trimming cost V 0 bases and J 6 bases; bases outside gene matches: 6. The CDR3 is 15 residues long. Germline loops: CDR1 MGHRA, CDR2 YSYEKL. The CDR3 spells CASSQDLAVGDTQYF. Written as DNA, the CDR3 is TGCGCCAGCAGCCAAGATCTAGCGGTGGGGGATACGCAGTATTTT.

A few counts support this clone. The chain links TRBV30 to TRBJ1-2; maybe TRBD1 (5 bases). Germline CDR1 GTSNPN, CDR2 SVGIG (reference sequence). Between the trimmed V and J ends, which lost 3 bases and 2 bases, there was a span of 10 bases. The CDR3 contains 13 residues. CDR3 nucleotides: TGTGCCTGGAGCGATCAGGGAAACTATGGCTACACCTTC. The encoded protein is CAWSDQGNYGYTF.

This rearrangement joins TRBV7-2 to TRBJ1-6; 7 bases match TRBD1. This CDR3 contains 15 residues. V lost 2 bases, J lost 9 bases, and 7 bases stayed unmatched. The germline V gene has CDR1 SGHTA and CDR2 FQGNSA. The CDR3 DNA is TGTGCCAGCAGCTTACAGGGGGTTTCAGGTTCACCCCTCCACTTT. Protein: CASSLQGVSGSPLHF.

This chain uses TRBV24-1 with TRBJ2-3; D may be TRBD1 (5 bases). Per the germline V gene, CDR1 is KGHDR and CDR2 is SFDVKD. CDR3 length: 15 residues. V lost 1 base and J 2 bases, leaving 9 bases between the germline ends. The CDR3 sequence: CATSDLDSLTDTQYF. CDR3 bases: TGTGCCACCAGTGATTTAGACAGCCTCACAGATACGCAGTATTTT.

This clone was detected only a few times. The rearrangement joins TRBV5-1 to TRBJ1-4; no clear D. Germline V CDR1 and CDR2: SGHRS, YFSETQ. Trimming stripped 2 bases from V and 0 bases from J, with 8 bases between. This CDR3 has 15 residues. The DNA for the CDR3 is TGCGCCAGCAGCTTTGAGCGACCAACTAATGAAAAACTGTTTTTT. It is translated as CASSFERPTNEKLFF.

V usage is TRBV14 and J usage is TRBJ1-3, with 8 bases matching TRBD1. Germline assignment: CDR1 SGHDN and CDR2 FVKESK. The CDR3 consists of 15 residues. Trimming took 3 bases from V and 0 from J; bases not matched to a gene: 1. The CDR3 loop is CASSQTGASGNTIYF. CDR3 sequence (DNA): TGTGCCAGCAGCCAGACAGGGGCCTCTGGAAACACCATATATTTT. The full variable domain, its missing parts supplied by reference TRBV14 and TRBJ1-3, is EAGVTQFPSHSVIEKGQTVTLRCDPISGHDNLYWYRRVMGKEIKFLLHFVKESKQDESGMPNNRFLAERTGGTYSTLKVQPAELEDSGVYFCASSQTGASGNTIYFGEGSWLTVV.

The chain has TRBV24-1 and TRBJ2-6, with TRBD2 as a possible D gene (6 bases). Germline V gene sequence: CDR1 KGHDR, CDR2 SFDVKD. CDR3 length equals 17 residues. The V gene lost 5 bases and the J gene lost 0 bases, with 13 bases spanning the gap. This CDR3 is CATSAPGLYSGANVLTF. As DNA, the CDR3 is TGTGCCACCAGTGCCCCGGGACTGTACTCTGGGGCCAACGTCCTGACTTTC.

The V and J genes are TRBV15 and TRBJ1-1; 9 bases match TRBD1. The CDR3 consists of 16 residues. V was clipped by 5 bases and J by 4 bases; unmatched bases: 11. The germline V gene has CDR1 LNHNV and CDR2 YYDKDF (reference sequence). This CDR3 is CATSARGQGFVTEAFF. In nucleotides, the CDR3 is TGTGCCACCAGCGCTCGGGGACAGGGTTTCGTCACTGAAGCTTTCTTT.

The CDR3: CSASRGGNQPQHF. CDR3 nucleotide sequence: TGCAGTGCTAGTAGGGGGGGGAATCAGCCCCAGCATTTT. This rearrangement joins TRBV20-1 to TRBJ1-5; weak D call: TRBD1 (6 bases). This CDR3 is built from 13 residues. V lost 3 bases and J lost 4, with 10 bases in between. Germline values: CDR1 DFQATT, CDR2 SNEGSKA (reference sequence).

The J gene is TRBJ2-1, the V gene TRBV27; 7 bases match TRBD1. The CDR3 extends over 15 amino acids. In germline, CDR1 is MNHEY, CDR2 SMNVEV (reference sequence). Germline trimming cut 4 bases from V and 2 bases from J; bases unmatched to any gene: 5. DNA of the CDR3: TGTGCCAGCAGTTCGGGACAGTGGACCTACAATGAGCAGTTCTTC. Its protein product is CASSSGQWTYNEQFF.

The V gene is TRBV10-3, the J gene TRBJ1-1; TRBD1 matches at 7 bases. CDR3 length: 14 residues. V shed 5 bases, J shed 4 bases, and the junction held 7 bases outside the gene matches. Germline CDR1 reads ENHRY; CDR2 reads SYGVKD. CDR3 nucleotides: TGTGCCATCAGTCTTGACAGGGCGGGCACTGAAGCTTTCTTT. It is translated as CAISLDRAGTEAFF.

The V and J genes are TRBV27 and TRBJ1-1, with D unclear. Germline-derived CDR1 and CDR2 are MNHEY and SMNVEV (reference sequence). The CDR3 is 14 residues long. V was cut by 0 bases and J by 1 base, with 6 bases left in between. The CDR3 region has the DNA TGTGCCAGCAGTTTATCGAACGGGAACACTGAAGCTTTCTTT. It yields the protein CASSLSNGNTEAFF.

The chain couples TRBV30 to TRBJ1-2; D gene unclear. The germline V and J ends were trimmed by 4 bases and 7 bases, with 13 bases remaining between them. CDR1 and CDR2 from the germline V gene are GTSNPN and SVGIG (reference sequence). CDR3 size: 12 residues. The CDR3 DNA follows: TGTGCCTGGACCTCCGGAGCGCGTGGCTACACCTTC. Its protein product is CAWTSGARGYTF.

V is TRBV6-5 and J is TRBJ1-6; D possibly corresponds to TRBD1 (5 bases). Trimming left V 8 bases short and J 0 bases short, with 8 bases between. The CDR3 extends over 14 amino acids. Per germline, CDR1 MNHEY and CDR2 SVGAGI. The CDR3 protein is CASCQGSYNSPLHF. CDR3 coding DNA: TGTGCCAGCTGTCAGGGCTCCTATAATTCACCCCTCCACTTT.

The V gene is TRBV9, the J gene TRBJ1-1; a possible D gene is TRBD1 (5 bases). The germline gives CDR1 SGDLS, CDR2 YYNGEE. The CDR3 has 15 amino acids. V gave up 0 bases and J gave up 5 bases, with 14 bases separating them. CDR3 nucleotide sequence: TGTGCCAGCAGCGTAGAAGGGGCCCGCGGAACTGAAGCTTTCTTT. Translated: CASSVEGARGTEAFF.

The chain joins TRBV5-1 to TRBJ1-2; 8 bases are a match to TRBD1. The CDR3 contains 16 residues. V was pared by 0 bases and J by 8 bases, with 12 bases of the junction left unmatched. Germline values: CDR1 SGHRS, CDR2 YFSETQ. The CDR3 region is CASSLGPGTGIGGYTF. As DNA, the CDR3 is TGCGCCAGCAGCTTGGGGCCCGGGACAGGTATAGGGGGCTACACCTTC.

This clone appeared once. The genes are TRBV10-3 and TRBJ2-1; 9 bases map to TRBD2. The CDR3 contains 13 residues. The V and J ends lost 10 bases and 3 bases, in that order; junction bases with no gene match: 4. Germline values: CDR1 ENHRY, CDR2 SYGVKD. In DNA, the CDR3 is TGTGCCACCAAGCGGGGGGACTACAATGAGCAGTTCTTC. Translation: CATKRGDYNEQFF.

The V gene is TRBV15, the J gene TRBJ2-2; no definite D call. CDR1 LNHNV and CDR2 YYDKDF come from the germline V gene (reference sequence). V gave up 1 base and J gave up 6 bases, with 9 bases separating them. CDR3 length: 14 residues. The CDR3 is CATSRGQAPGELFF. The CDR3 DNA sequence: TGTGCCACCAGCAGAGGTCAGGCCCCCGGGGAGCTGTTTTTT.

The chain has TRBV4-2 and TRBJ2-3; perhaps TRBD2 as D (7 bases). V was clipped by 4 bases and J by 4 bases, with 15 bases between them. The CDR3 has 15 residues. Germline CDR1 is LGHNA and CDR2 is YNFKEQ. CDR3 nucleotide sequence: TGTGCCAGCAGCCTGGGGAGGGGGGCTCCAGATACGCAGTATTTT. Its protein is CASSLGRGAPDTQYF.

This clone has a handful of counts. This chain links TRBV5-1 with TRBJ1-5, with D uncertain. The CDR3 sequence is 14 residues long. CDR1 is SGHRS, CDR2 YFSETQ, per germline. Between the trimmed V and J ends, which lost 0 bases and 9 bases, there was a span of 13 bases. The CDR3 sequence is CASSLVPGSGPQHF. The CDR3 region has the DNA TGCGCCAGCAGCTTGGTCCCCGGATCAGGGCCCCAGCATTTT.

This rearrangement joins TRBV27 to TRBJ2-7, with D perhaps TRBD1 (5 bases). The CDR3 is made up of 17 amino acids. CDR1 and CDR2 from the germline V gene are MNHEY and SMNVEV (reference sequence). The ends were cut back, 5 bases at V and 2 bases at J, with 22 bases in the middle. CDR3 amino acids: CASSRNKGAAITYEQYF. In DNA, the CDR3 is TGTGCCAGCAGTCGAAATAAAGGGGCCGCCATCACCTACGAGCAGTACTTC.